This T cell receptor beta chain was profiled in a study of beta chain features in type 1 diabetes. Across the whole study: Cells sorted and examined across all samples totaled approximately 110 million.

The CDR3 covers 14 residues. V was clipped by 2 bases and J by 3 bases, with 14 bases between them. Germline CDR1 and CDR2: GTSNPN and SVGIG (reference sequence). The authors obtained over 98% purity in all sorted populations. The study reverse transcribed the entire isolated RNA, so it sequenced expressed TCRB transcripts. The data were produced by immunoSEQ multiplex PCR, yet TCRdb's version contains in-frame clones alone and is incomplete. This sample has 600,000 to 650,000 clones; around 15% occur once, and the top ten carry about 0.093%. This sequence originates from a man between 18 and 35 years old in good health. The V and J genes are TRBV30 and TRBJ2-7; the D gene is possibly TRBD1 (6 bases). Sequenced material: naive CD4+ T cells from blood. The CDR3 DNA reads TGTGCCTGGAGTCGGGCAGGGGTTCTCTACGAGCAGTACTTC. Protein product: CAWSRAGVLYEQYF.